The clone carrying this T cell receptor beta chain was seen a few times. Its antigen remains unknown. These data come from a study of cytotoxic CD8 clonotypes in ibrutinib-treated CLL. Across the study: Averaging across samples gave 255,043 productive templates and about 94,000 productive rearrangements. Notes on the study in general: Circulating CD8+ T-cell counts were tracked by baseline clonality, which exceeded that of age-matched healthy donors. The study found public clonotypes uncommon, contracting or stable on treatment.

CDR1 is SGHAT and CDR2 is FQNNGV in the germline V gene. The CDR3 length is 13 residues. The V end lost 1 base, the J end lost 4 bases, and 5 bases lay between the germline ends. Measured with immunoSEQ multiplex PCR; TCRdb has only the in-frame clones, and not every one. The table shows about 57,000 clones, with 56% occurring only once. This receptor was obtained from a human donor with chronic lymphocytic leukemia. Sequenced material: PBMCs, taken after 24 months of ibrutinib treatment. The chain combines TRBV11-2 with TRBJ1-5; maybe TRBD1 (5 bases). CDR3 region: CASSLAGNQPQHF. The DNA of the CDR3 is TGTGCCAGCAGCTTAGCAGGGAATCAGCCCCAGCATTTT.